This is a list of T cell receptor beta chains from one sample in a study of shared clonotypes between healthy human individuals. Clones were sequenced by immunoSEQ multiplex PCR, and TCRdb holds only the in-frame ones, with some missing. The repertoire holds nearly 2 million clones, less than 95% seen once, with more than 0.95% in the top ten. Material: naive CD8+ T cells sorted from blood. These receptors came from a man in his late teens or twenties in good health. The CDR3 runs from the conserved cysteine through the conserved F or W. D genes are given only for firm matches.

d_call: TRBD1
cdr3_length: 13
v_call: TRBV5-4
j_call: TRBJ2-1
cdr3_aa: CASRGGDYNEQFF
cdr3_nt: TGTGCCAGCAGAGGGGGCGACTACAATGAGCAGTTCTTC

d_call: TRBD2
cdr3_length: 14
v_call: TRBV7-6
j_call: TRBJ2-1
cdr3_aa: CASSASGGVNEQFF
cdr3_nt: TGTGCCAGCAGCGCTAGCGGGGGTGTCAATGAGCAGTTCTTC

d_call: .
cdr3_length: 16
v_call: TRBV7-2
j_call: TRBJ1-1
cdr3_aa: CASSLFVAPGDTEAFF
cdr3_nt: TGTGCCAGCAGCTTATTCGTGGCCCCTGGTGACACTGAAGCTTTCTTT

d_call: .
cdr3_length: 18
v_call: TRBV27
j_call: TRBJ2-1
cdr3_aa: CASPSSRPTLKVVGEQFF
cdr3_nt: TGTGCCAGTCCCTCCTCCCGGCCGACTCTCAAGGTAGTGGGTGAGCAGTTCTTC

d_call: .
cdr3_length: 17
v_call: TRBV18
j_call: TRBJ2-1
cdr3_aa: CASSPLWGTSSYNEQFF
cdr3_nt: TGTGCCAGCTCACCATTGTGGGGAACAAGCTCCTACAATGAGCAGTTCTTC

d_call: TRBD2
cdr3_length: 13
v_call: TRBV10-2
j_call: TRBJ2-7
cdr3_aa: CASSSGEGYEQYF
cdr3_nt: TGCGCCAGCAGTTCCGGGGAGGGATACGAGCAGTACTTC

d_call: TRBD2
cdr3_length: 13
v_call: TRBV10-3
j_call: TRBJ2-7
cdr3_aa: CAISETSAYEQYF
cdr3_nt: TGTGCCATCAGCGAGACTAGCGCGTACGAGCAGTACTTC

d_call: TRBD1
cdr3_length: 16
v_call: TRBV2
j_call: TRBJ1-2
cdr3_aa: CASREGTGLLDYGYTF
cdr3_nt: TGTGCCAGCAGGGAGGGGACAGGGTTGTTAGACTATGGCTACACCTTC

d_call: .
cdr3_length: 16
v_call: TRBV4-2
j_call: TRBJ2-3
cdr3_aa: CASSNLQGWVTDTQYF
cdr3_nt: TGTGCCAGCAGCAACCTACAGGGATGGGTCACAGATACGCAGTATTTT

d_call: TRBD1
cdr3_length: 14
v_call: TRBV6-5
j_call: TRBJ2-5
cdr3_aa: CASSYLTGEETQYF
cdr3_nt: TGTGCCAGCAGTTACCTGACAGGGGAAGAGACCCAGTACTTC

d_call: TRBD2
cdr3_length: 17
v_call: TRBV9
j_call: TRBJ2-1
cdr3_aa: CASSDPLAGGTYNEQFF
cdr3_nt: TGTGCCAGCAGCGACCCATTAGCGGGGGGGACCTACAATGAGCAGTTCTTC

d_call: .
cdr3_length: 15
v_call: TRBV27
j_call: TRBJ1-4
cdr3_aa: CASSLYAGVNEKLFF
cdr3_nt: TGTGCCAGCAGTTTATATGCAGGGGTAAATGAAAAACTGTTTTTT

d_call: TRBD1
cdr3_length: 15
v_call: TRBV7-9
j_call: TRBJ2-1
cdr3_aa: CASSSRDRGNDEQFF
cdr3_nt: TGTGCCAGCAGCTCCCGGGACAGGGGGAACGATGAGCAGTTCTTC

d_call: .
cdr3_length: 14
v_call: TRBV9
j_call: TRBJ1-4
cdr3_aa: CASSVAGGREKLFF
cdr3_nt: TGTGCCAGCAGCGTAGCGGGGGGCCGGGAAAAACTGTTTTTT